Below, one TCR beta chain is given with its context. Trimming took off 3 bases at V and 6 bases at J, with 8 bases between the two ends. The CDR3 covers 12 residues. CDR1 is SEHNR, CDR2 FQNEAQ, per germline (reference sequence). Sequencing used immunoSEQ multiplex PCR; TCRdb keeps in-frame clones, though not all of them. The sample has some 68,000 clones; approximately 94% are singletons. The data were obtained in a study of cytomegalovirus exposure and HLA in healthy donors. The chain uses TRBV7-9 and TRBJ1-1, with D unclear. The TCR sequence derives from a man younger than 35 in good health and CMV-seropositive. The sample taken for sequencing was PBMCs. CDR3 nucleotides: TGTGCCAGCAGCTTTCCCACAGCTGAAGCTTTCTTT. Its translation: CASSFPTAEAFF.